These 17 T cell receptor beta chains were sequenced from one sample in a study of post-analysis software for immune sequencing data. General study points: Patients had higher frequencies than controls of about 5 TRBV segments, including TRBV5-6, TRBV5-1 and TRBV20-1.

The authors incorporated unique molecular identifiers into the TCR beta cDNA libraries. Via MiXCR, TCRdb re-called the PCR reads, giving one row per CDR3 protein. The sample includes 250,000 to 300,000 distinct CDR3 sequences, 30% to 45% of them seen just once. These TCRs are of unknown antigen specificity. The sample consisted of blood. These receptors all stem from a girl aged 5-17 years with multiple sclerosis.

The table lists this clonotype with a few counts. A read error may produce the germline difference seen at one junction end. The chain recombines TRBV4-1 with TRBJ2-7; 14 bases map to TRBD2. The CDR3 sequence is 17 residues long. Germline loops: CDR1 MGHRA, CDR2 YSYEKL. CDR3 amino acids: CASSRGLAGATYNEQYF. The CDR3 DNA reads TGTGCCAGCAGCCGGGGACTAGCGGGAGCGACCTACAATGAGCAGTACTTC.

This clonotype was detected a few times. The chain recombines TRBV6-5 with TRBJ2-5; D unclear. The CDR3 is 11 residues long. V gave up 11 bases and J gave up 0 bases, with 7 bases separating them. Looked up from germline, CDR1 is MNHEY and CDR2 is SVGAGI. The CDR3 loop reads CAGSHQETQYF. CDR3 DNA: TGTGCCGGCTCACACCAAGAGACCCAGTACTTC.

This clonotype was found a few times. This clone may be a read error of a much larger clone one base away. The DNA for the CDR3 is TGCGCCAGCGAACCGGGACAGGGTACAAATGAGCAGTACTTC. Its translation is CASEPGQGTNEQYF. The V call is TRBV5-1, the J call TRBJ2-5; 9 positions match TRBD1. Trimming removed 7 bases from V and 11 bases from J; junction bases left unmatched: 15. The CDR3 extends over 14 amino acids. The germline CDR1 and CDR2 sequences are SGHRS and YFSETQ.

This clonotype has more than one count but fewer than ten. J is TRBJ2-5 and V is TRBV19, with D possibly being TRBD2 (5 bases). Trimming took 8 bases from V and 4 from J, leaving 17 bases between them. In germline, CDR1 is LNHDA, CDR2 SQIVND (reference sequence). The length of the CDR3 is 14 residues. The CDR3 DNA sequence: TGTGCCAGTCAAACCGGGAAGGCCACAGAGACCCAGTACTTC. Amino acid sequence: CASQTGKATETQYF. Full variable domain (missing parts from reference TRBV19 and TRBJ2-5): DGGITQSPKYLFRKEGQNVTLSCEQNLNHDAMYWYRQDPGQGLRLIYYSQIVNDFQKGDIAEGYSVSREKKESFPLTVTSAQKNPTAFYLCASQTGKATETQYFGPGTRLLVL.

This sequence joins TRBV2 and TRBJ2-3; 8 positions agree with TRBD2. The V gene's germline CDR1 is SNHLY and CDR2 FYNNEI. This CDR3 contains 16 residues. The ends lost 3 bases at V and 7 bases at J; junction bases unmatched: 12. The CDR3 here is CASSEERGPISNTQYF. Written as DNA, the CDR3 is TGTGCCAGCAGTGAGGAGCGGGGGCCCATTTCGAATACGCAGTATTTT.

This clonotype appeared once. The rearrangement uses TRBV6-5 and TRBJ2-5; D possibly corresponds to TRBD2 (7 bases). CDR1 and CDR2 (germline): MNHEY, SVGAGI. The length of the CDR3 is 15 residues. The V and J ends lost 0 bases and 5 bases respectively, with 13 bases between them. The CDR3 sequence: CASSYSGGRIETQYF. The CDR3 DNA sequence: TGTGCCAGCAGTTACTCGGGGGGGCGAATTGAGACCCAGTACTTC.

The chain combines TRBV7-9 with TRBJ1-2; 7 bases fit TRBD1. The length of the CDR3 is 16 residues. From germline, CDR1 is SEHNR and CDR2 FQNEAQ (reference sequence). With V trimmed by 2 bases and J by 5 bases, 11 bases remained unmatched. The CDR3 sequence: CASSLQAAGGQYGYTF. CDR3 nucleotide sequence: TGTGCCAGCAGCTTACAGGCGGCAGGGGGTCAATATGGCTACACCTTC. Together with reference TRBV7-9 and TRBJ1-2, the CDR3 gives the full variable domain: DTGVSQNPRHKITKRGQNVTFRCDPISEHNRLYWYRQTLGQGPEFLTYFQNEAQLEKSRLLSDRFSAERPKGSFSTLEIQRTEQGDSAMYLCASSLQAAGGQYGYTFGSGTRLTVV.

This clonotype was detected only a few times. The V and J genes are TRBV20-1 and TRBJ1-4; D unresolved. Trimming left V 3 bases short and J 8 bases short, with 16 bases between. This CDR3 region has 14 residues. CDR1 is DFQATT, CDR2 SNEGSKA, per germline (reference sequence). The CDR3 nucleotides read TGCAGTGCTAGGAAAGGGTCAGTGGGGGAAAAACTGTTTTTT. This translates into CSARKGSVGEKLFF.

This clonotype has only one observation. CDR3: CASSLPGGRSHEQFF. CDR3 nucleotides: TGTGCCAGCAGCCTCCCGGGCGGCAGGTCCCATGAGCAGTTCTTC. This chain joins TRBV11-1 and TRBJ2-1; D is uncertain. V lost 5 bases and J lost 8, with 19 bases in between. The CDR3 covers 15 residues. Germline V gene lookup returns CDR1 SGHAT and CDR2 FQDESV (reference sequence).

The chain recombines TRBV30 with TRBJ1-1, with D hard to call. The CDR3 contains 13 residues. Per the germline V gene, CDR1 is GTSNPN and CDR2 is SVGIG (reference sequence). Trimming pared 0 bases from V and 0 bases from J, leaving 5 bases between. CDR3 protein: CAWSVVMNTEAFF. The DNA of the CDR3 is TGTGCCTGGAGTGTCGTCATGAACACTGAAGCTTTCTTT.

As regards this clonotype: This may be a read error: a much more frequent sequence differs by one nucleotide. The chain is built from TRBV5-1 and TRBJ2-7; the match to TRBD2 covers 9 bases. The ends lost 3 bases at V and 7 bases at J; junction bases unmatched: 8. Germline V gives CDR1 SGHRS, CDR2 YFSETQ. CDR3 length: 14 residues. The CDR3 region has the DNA TGCGCCAGCAGCTCGACTAGCGGCTACAATGAGCAGTACTTC. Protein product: CASSSTSGYNEQYF. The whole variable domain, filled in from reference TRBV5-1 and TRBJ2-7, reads KAGVTQTPRYLIKTRGQQVTLSCSPISGHRSVSWYQQTPGQGLQFLFEYFSETQRNKGNFPGRFSGRQFSNSRSEMNVSTLELGDSALYLCASSSTSGYNEQYFGPGTRLTVT.

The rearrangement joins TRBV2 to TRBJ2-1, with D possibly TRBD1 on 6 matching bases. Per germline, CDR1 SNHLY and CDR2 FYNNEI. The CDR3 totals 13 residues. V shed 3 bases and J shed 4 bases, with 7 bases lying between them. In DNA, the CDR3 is TGTGCCAGCAGTGACGGACAGTACAATGAGCAGTTCTTC. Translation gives CASSDGQYNEQFF.

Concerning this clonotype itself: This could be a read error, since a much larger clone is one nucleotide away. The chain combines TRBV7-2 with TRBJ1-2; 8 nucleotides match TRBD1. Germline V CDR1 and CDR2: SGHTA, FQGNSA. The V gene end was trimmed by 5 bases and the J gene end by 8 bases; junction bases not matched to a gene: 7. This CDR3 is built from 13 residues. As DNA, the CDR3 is TGTGCCAGCAGCCTAGACAGGGGCAAGGGCTACACCTTC. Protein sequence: CASSLDRGKGYTF.

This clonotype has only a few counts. DNA of the CDR3: TGCAGTGCTAGTAGGCGGGGAGACAACACCGGGGAGCTGTTTTTT. This sequence encodes CSASRRGDNTGELFF. The chain is built from TRBV20-1 and TRBJ2-2, with D possibly TRBD2 on 6 matching bases. Per germline, CDR1 DFQATT and CDR2 SNEGSKA (reference sequence). The V gene lost 3 bases and the J gene lost 2 bases, with 13 bases spanning the gap. This CDR3 contains 15 residues.

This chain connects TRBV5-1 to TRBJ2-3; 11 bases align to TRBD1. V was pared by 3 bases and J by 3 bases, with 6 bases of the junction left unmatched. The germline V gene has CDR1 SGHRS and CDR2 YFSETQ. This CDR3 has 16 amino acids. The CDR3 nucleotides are TGCGCCAGCAGCTCACGGACAGGGGGCATAACAGATACGCAGTATTTT. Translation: CASSSRTGGITDTQYF.

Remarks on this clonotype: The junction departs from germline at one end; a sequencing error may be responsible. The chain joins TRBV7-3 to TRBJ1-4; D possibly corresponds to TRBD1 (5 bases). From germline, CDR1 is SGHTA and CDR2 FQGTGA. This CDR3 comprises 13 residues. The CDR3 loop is CASSPGPDEKLFF. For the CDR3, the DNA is TGCGCCAGCAGCCCGGGACCCGATGAAAAACTGTTTTTT.

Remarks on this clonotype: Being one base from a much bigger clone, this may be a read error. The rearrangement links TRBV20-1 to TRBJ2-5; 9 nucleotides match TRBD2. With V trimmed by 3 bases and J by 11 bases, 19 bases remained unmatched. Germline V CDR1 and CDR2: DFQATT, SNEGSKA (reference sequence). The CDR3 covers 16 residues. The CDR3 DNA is TGCAGTGCTAGGGAAGGGTATAGCGGGAGCCCCAATGAGCAGTACTTC. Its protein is CSAREGYSGSPNEQYF.